These 3 T cell receptor beta chains came from one sample sequenced in a study of T cell changes during pregnancy in multiple sclerosis. Sequenced by immunoSEQ multiplex PCR; TCRdb stores in-frame clones only, minus some. The sample carries 47,000 or so clones, nearly 90% recorded once. The source material was peripheral blood, sampled after pregnancy. The receptors shown here come from a female donor in good health, enrolled as a control in a pregnancy study.

The rearrangement uses TRBV5-4 and TRBJ2-1, with D tentatively TRBD1 (6 bases). CDR1 and CDR2 from the germline V gene are SGHNT and YYREEE (reference sequence). Between the trimmed V and J ends, which lost 5 bases and 8 bases, there was a span of 14 bases. CDR3 length: 13 residues. The CDR3 nucleotides read TGTGCCAGCAGTTCAGGGGCGCAGGATGAGCAGTTCTTC. It translates to CASSSGAQDEQFF.

This chain uses TRBV9 with TRBJ1-5; D is perhaps TRBD1 (6 bases). There are 15 residues in the CDR3. The ends were cut back, 0 bases at V and 4 bases at J, with 11 bases in the middle. Germline-derived CDR1 and CDR2 are SGDLS and YYNGEE. This CDR3 is CASSVGGQANQPQHF. The CDR3 DNA follows: TGTGCCAGCAGCGTAGGGGGGCAGGCAAATCAGCCCCAGCATTTT.

In this sample, this clone turned up once. V gene TRBV7-9 combines with J gene TRBJ1-4; TRBD1 matches at 7 bases. Germline V gene data show CDR1 as SEHNR and CDR2 as FQNEAQ (reference sequence). Germline trimming cut 7 bases from V and 5 bases from J; bases unmatched to any gene: 10. CDR3 length: 15 amino acids. The CDR3 reads CASTHSGQSNEKLFF. The CDR3 nucleotides read TGTGCCAGCACCCACTCGGGACAGTCAAATGAAAAACTGTTTTTT.